These 10 T cell receptor beta chains were sequenced from one sample in a study of blood T cell repertoires in COVID-19. Method: immunoSEQ multiplex PCR; TCRdb's copy keeps in-frame clones and lacks some. Here the sample spans nearly 35,000 clones, more than 85% being singletons. The material sequenced was peripheral blood. The receptors shown here come from a man in his 70s with acute or convalescent COVID-19.

The genes are TRBV27 and TRBJ2-6; D might be TRBD1 (5 bases). The CDR3 totals 19 residues. In germline, CDR1 is MNHEY, CDR2 SMNVEV (reference sequence). V dropped 6 bases and J dropped 0 bases, with 21 bases sitting between them. The CDR3 here is CASRTYARTSSSGANVLTF. For the CDR3, the DNA is TGTGCCAGCAGAACCTACGCCCGGACATCGAGCTCTGGGGCCAACGTCCTGACTTTC.

The chain joins TRBV27 to TRBJ1-2; D is perhaps TRBD1 (5 bases). Germline CDR1 is MNHEY and CDR2 is SMNVEV (reference sequence). The CDR3 contains 13 residues. Trimming shortened V by 4 bases and J by 3 bases, and 9 bases separated the two germline ends. The CDR3 loop reads CASSSLRDYGYTF. The CDR3 nucleotides read TGTGCCAGCAGTTCCCTCAGGGACTATGGCTACACCTTC.

The V call is TRBV6-5, the J call TRBJ2-1, with 8 positions matching TRBD1. The CDR3 covers 14 residues. Trimming at V came to 9 bases and at J to 7 bases, leaving 11 bases not matched to a gene. Germline CDR1 is MNHEY and CDR2 is SVGAGI. The CDR3 DNA reads TGTGCCAGTTATCCGGGACAGGAGGCGAATGAGCAGTTCTTC. Translating it yields CASYPGQEANEQFF.

The rearrangement links TRBV7-6 to TRBJ2-3; a possible D gene is TRBD2 (6 bases). CDR3 length: 15 amino acids. The germline CDR1 and CDR2 sequences are SGHVS and FNYEAQ. V was trimmed by 5 bases and J by 5 bases, leaving 17 bases between them. This CDR3 is CASSPGGYTLDTQYF. In DNA form, the CDR3 reads TGTGCCAGCAGCCCCGGGGGTTACACTCTAGATACGCAGTATTTT.

This chain connects TRBV4-3 to TRBJ1-4, with a tentative D call TRBD1 (5 bases). V lost 0 bases and J 9 bases, leaving 11 bases between the germline ends. The CDR3 contains 14 residues. Per germline, CDR1 LGHNA and CDR2 YSLEER. The CDR3: CASSQDRARQKLFF. In DNA form, the CDR3 reads TGCGCCAGCAGCCAAGACAGGGCCAGACAAAAACTGTTTTTT.

This clone occurred once. This chain uses TRBV10-1 with TRBJ2-2, with D possibly matching TRBD1 (6 bases). The CDR3 is 17 amino acids. Trimming removed 4 bases at V and 5 bases at J, with 20 bases between. In germline, CDR1 is WNHNN, CDR2 SYGVQD (reference sequence). The CDR3 region is CASSGGQSTPLTGELFF. In nucleotides, the CDR3 is TGCGCCAGCAGTGGAGGACAGAGTACCCCTTTGACCGGGGAGCTGTTTTTT.

This clone was counted a single time. V usage is TRBV6-2 or TRBV6-3 and J usage is TRBJ1-6, with D hard to call. V gave up 5 bases and J gave up 3 bases, with 2 bases separating them. CDR1 MNHEY and CDR2 SVGEGT come from the germline V gene. CDR3 length: 12 amino acids. CDR3: CASSLYNSPLHF. As DNA, the CDR3 is TGTGCCAGCAGTCTCTATAATTCACCCCTCCACTTT.

V usage is TRBV15 and J usage is TRBJ1-4, with 9 bases fitting TRBD1. This CDR3 is built from 16 residues. Germline V gene sequence: CDR1 LNHNV, CDR2 YYDKDF (reference sequence). Trimming cost V 2 bases and J 7 bases; bases outside gene matches: 8. The chain's CDR3 is CATSRSDRGSGEKLFF. In DNA, the CDR3 is TGTGCCACCAGCAGATCGGACAGGGGCTCAGGTGAAAAACTGTTTTTT.

This chain uses TRBV11-3 with TRBJ2-5, with 8 bases matching TRBD1. The J segment lost 5 bases and the V segment lost 2 bases, leaving 10 bases of the junction unmatched. There are 16 residues in the CDR3. Germline CDR1 reads SGHNT; CDR2 reads YENEEA. The CDR3 coding sequence is TGTGCCAGCAGCTTACGGTCCGGACAGGGAATGGAGACCCAGTACTTC. This sequence encodes CASSLRSGQGMETQYF.

This chain links TRBV18 with TRBJ2-5; D unclear. In germline, CDR1 is KGHSH, CDR2 LQKENI. The CDR3 length is 12 residues. V lost 9 bases and J 5 bases, leaving 13 bases between the germline ends. CDR3 in DNA: TGTGCCAGTTGGCGAACGGGTGAGACCCAGTACTTC. Amino acid sequence: CASWRTGETQYF.